The rows below give T cell receptor beta chains drawn from one sample of a study of CD8+ T cells in alopecia areata. Sequencing used immunoSEQ multiplex PCR; TCRdb keeps in-frame clones, though not all of them. The sample has under 250,000 clones, around three fifths seen once. This specimen consisted of CD4+ T cells sorted from blood, obtained at week 0. These receptors came from a human donor with alopecia areata. Both conserved end residues are part of each CDR3. D genes are given only for firm matches. Part of the rows lack a size; the others show once, few, many or a class for expanded clones.

TRBD1 | NA | TRBJ2-7 | TRBV6-6 | CASSYSRDRGEQYF | TGTGCCAGCAGTTACTCCCGGGACAGGGGCGAGCAGTACTTC
NA | many | TRBJ2-3 | TRBV11-2 | CASSLVVSVTDTQYF | TGTGCCAGCAGCTTAGTGGTCAGCGTCACAGATACGCAGTATTTT
NA | few | TRBJ2-5 | TRBV7-9 | CATNEGLGQETQYF | TGTGCCACCAACGAGGGGCTAGGACAAGAGACCCAGTACTTC
TRBD1 | NA | TRBJ2-7 | TRBV27 | CASSLRTGSYEQYF | TGTGCCAGCAGTTTACGGACAGGTTCCTACGAGCAGTACTTC
TRBD1 | NA | TRBJ1-5 | TRBV6-5 | CASSFGQGGNQPQHF | TGTGCCAGCAGTTTCGGACAGGGGGGCAATCAGCCCCAGCATTTT
NA | NA | TRBJ2-5 | TRBV15 | CATSRVESDGTQYF | TGTGCCACCAGCAGAGTAGAGAGTGATGGGACCCAGTACTTC
NA | NA | TRBJ2-4 | TRBV25-1 | CASSARVAKNIQYF | TGTGCCAGCAGTGCCAGAGTAGCCAAAAACATTCAGTACTTC
TRBD1 | NA | TRBJ2-7 | TRBV2 | CASRVEAGGTYEQYF | TGTGCCAGCAGGGTCGAGGCAGGGGGCACCTACGAGCAGTACTTC
NA | NA | TRBJ1-4 | TRBV5-6 | CASSLSWRGSREKLFF | TGTGCCAGCAGCTTGAGTTGGCGGGGTTCACGAGAAAAACTGTTTTTT
TRBD2 | once | TRBJ2-3 | TRBV14 | CASSPTKIAGGSDTQYF | TGTGCCAGCAGCCCGACGAAAATAGCGGGAGGTTCAGATACGCAGTATTTT
NA | NA | TRBJ1-5 | TRBV30 | CAWGSAGGYSNQPQHF | TGTGCCTGGGGTTCAGCCGGGGGGTATAGCAATCAGCCCCAGCATTTT
TRBD1 | few | TRBJ2-2 | TRBV19 | CASSPGQGVTGELFF | TGTGCCAGTAGCCCAGGACAGGGAGTCACCGGGGAGCTGTTTTTT
NA | NA | TRBJ1-1 | TRBV5-4 | CASSQQGPNTEAFF | TGTGCCAGCAGCCAACAGGGACCAAACACTGAAGCTTTCTTT
NA | many | TRBJ2-1 | TRBV2 | CASTPAGSANEQFF | TGTGCCAGCACCCCAGCAGGTAGCGCCAATGAGCAGTTCTTC
TRBD1 | NA | TRBJ2-1 | TRBV2 | CASRSGTGFYNEQFF | TGTGCCAGCAGGTCCGGGACAGGGTTTTACAATGAGCAGTTCTTC
TRBD1 | NA | TRBJ1-5 | TRBV30 | CAWSRTGNEPQHF | TGTGCCTGGTCCCGGACAGGGAACGAGCCCCAGCATTTT
TRBD1 | NA | TRBJ1-1 | TRBV27 | CASSSPGQGLFGAFF | TGTGCCAGCAGTTCCCCGGGACAGGGTCTCTTCGGAGCTTTCTTT
NA | NA | TRBJ2-1 | TRBV2 | CASRNGTYRYNEQFF | TGTGCCAGCAGAAACGGGACTTACCGTTACAATGAGCAGTTCTTC
NA | few | TRBJ2-5 | TRBV7-9 | CASSPGWTEETQYF | TGTGCCAGCAGCCCCGGGTGGACGGAAGAGACCCAGTACTTC
TRBD1 | NA | TRBJ2-1 | TRBV11-2 | CASRARTGNSVYNEQFF | TGTGCCAGCAGGGCCAGGACAGGGAATTCGGTCTACAATGAGCAGTTCTTC
NA | NA | TRBJ2-2 | TRBV9 | CASSVGVWQNTGELFF | TGTGCCAGCAGCGTAGGGGTTTGGCAGAACACCGGGGAGCTGTTTTTT
NA | once | TRBJ1-5 | TRBV7-9 | CASSARSDQPQHF | TGTGCCAGCAGCGCGCGTTCCGATCAGCCCCAGCATTTT
NA | NA | TRBJ1-2 | TRBV6-5 | CASSRPSEGNYGYTF | TGTGCCAGCAGTAGGCCGTCGGAGGGGAACTATGGCTACACCTTC
NA | few | TRBJ1-4 | TRBV9 | CASSLSSIWEKLFF | TGTGCCAGCAGCCTCTCGTCGATCTGGGAAAAACTGTTTTTT
NA | NA | TRBJ2-7 | TRBV10-2 | CASTEGGKTTYEQYF | TGCGCCAGCACCGAGGGCGGTAAGACTACCTACGAGCAGTACTTC
NA | few | TRBJ2-7 | TRBV7-9 | CASSYDPNYEQYF | TGTGCCAGCAGTTATGACCCGAACTACGAGCAGTACTTC
NA | few | TRBJ1-5 | TRBV30 | CAWDIGGFVQLNQPQHF | TGTGCCTGGGATATAGGGGGTTTTGTCCAATTGAATCAGCCCCAGCATTTT
NA | NA | TRBJ2-1 | TRBV29-1 | CSVEKGGGPRQFF | TGCAGCGTTGAGAAGGGAGGGGGACCTAGGCAGTTCTTC
TRBD2 | few | TRBJ2-2 | TRBV29-1 | CSVGRTSGEGGPGELFF | TGCAGCGTTGGGAGGACTAGCGGGGAAGGTGGCCCCGGGGAGCTGTTTTTT
TRBD2 | few | TRBJ2-7 | TRBV2 | CAIKGGQLAGVGEQYF | TGTGCCATTAAAGGAGGGCAACTAGCGGGAGTCGGGGAGCAGTACTTC
NA | NA | TRBJ2-7 | TRBV29-1 | CSVEGTWGVSYEQYF | TGCAGCGTTGAAGGTACCTGGGGAGTATCCTACGAGCAGTACTTC
NA | NA | TRBJ1-5 | TRBV29-1 | CSVDQPPQHF | TGCAGCGTTGATCAACCGCCCCAGCATTTT